This T cell receptor (beta chain) was captured by sequencing in a study of blood T cell repertoires in COVID-19. Germline CDR1 LNHDA, CDR2 SQIVND (reference sequence). This CDR3 is 17 amino acids long. The V gene end was trimmed by 7 bases and the J gene end by 7 bases; junction bases not matched to a gene: 13. Authors' processing steps: Nucleated cell counts were estimated from reference gene primer amplification. Assay: immunoSEQ multiplex PCR; the TCRdb copy retains only in-frame clones and omits some. The V and J calls and clone size were taken over from that table, and D and trimming were inferred from the DNA. The repertoire holds about 270,000 clones, with approximately 90% as singletons.

The sequence was obtained from a woman aged 45-60 years who had recovered from COVID-19. What was sequenced was PBMCs or T cells enriched from blood (not recorded which). The chain combines TRBV19 with TRBJ2-1, with 13 positions matching TRBD2. CDR3 nucleotide sequence: TGTGCCAGTACCACAAACCTGGGGACTAGCGGGAAGAATGAGCAGTTCTTC. It codes for CASTTNLGTSGKNEQFF.